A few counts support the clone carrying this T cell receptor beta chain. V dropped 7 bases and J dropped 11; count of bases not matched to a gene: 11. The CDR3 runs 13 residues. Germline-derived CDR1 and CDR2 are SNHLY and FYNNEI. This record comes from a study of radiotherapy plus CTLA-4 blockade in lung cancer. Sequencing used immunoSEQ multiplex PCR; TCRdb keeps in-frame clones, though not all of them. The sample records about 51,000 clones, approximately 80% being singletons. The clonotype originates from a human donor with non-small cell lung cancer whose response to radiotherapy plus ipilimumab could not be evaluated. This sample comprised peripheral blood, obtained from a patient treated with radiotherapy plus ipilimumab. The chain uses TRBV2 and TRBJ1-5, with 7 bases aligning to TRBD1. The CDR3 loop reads CASTGTARGAQHF. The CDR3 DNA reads TGTGCCAGCACCGGGACAGCTAGAGGGGCCCAGCATTTT.